Described below is a single T cell receptor (beta chain) sequence and its context. These data are taken from a study of blood T cell repertoires in COVID-19. Study overall: Sample material is recorded as cDNA or gDNA derived from T cells, B-cell-depleted T cells, or PBMCs.

Here immunoSEQ multiplex PCR was the method, and the copy in TCRdb shows in-frame clones only, minus some. Found here are 90,000 or so clones, around 89% of them singletons; the top ten hold around 0.47%. Trimming at V came to 3 bases and at J to 1 base, leaving 11 bases not matched to a gene. CDR3 length: 19 amino acids. Germline-derived CDR1 and CDR2 are SGHDT and YYEEEE. The chain is built from TRBV5-6 and TRBJ1-3; TRBD1 matches 12 bases. The specimen was peripheral blood. This clonotype originated in a man in his sixties with acute or convalescent COVID-19. The DNA of the CDR3 is TGTGCCAGCAGCTCAACCGGGACAGGGGGCATTTGGTCTGGAAACACCATATATTTT. Amino acids: CASSSTGTGGIWSGNTIYF.